This TCR beta chain was captured by sequencing in a study of blood T cell repertoires in COVID-19. Profiled with immunoSEQ multiplex PCR; TCRdb holds only in-frame clones, not every one. The table shows approximately 310,000 clones, with around nine tenths occurring only once. V dropped 3 bases and J dropped 2 bases, with 10 bases sitting between them. Germline CDR1 MDHEN, CDR2 SYDVKM. The CDR3 runs 14 residues. The V call is TRBV28, the J call TRBJ1-2; D not certain. The TCR sequence derives from a man in his fifties or sixties with active or convalescent COVID-19. The sample was peripheral blood. The CDR3 DNA sequence: TGTGCCAGCAGTTTGTCCACAGAGAACTATGGCTACACCTTC. Translation gives CASSLSTENYGYTF.